This T cell receptor beta chain was identified during a study of blood T cells in healthy people across ages. Overall study findings and caveats: Not knowing donor CMV status may have confounded expanded clonotype changes.

Remarks on this clonotype: What it binds is not known.

The authors ran a second PCR of about 6 to 12 cycles using a sample-barcoded 5' primer and a J-beta primer mix. Each CDR3 protein is one row after TCRdb ran MiXCR on the 5' RACE reads. The table includes about 780,000 distinct CDR3 sequences, roughly 25% detected once. Germline CDR1 and CDR2: DFQATT and SNEGSKA (reference sequence). Trimming removed 3 bases at V and 6 bases at J, with 9 bases between. The CDR3 spans 11 residues. These sequences were also reported in another study, on T cells of mothers and their children.

This rearrangement joins TRBV20-1 to TRBJ2-7, with D possibly being TRBD2 (6 bases). The sequence came from a boy aged 5 to 17 in good health. Sequenced material: blood. In DNA form, the CDR3 reads TGCAGTGCTAGGAGGGGAGGCGAGCAGTACTTC. Translation: CSARRGGEQYF.